Listed here are 25 T cell receptor beta chains from one sample, sequenced in a study of T cell responses to AZD1222 COVID-19 vaccine (dated by TCRdb to about 2021). Library prep was done by the immunoSEQ multiplex PCR assay. TCRdb took over this immuneACCESS table, retaining in-frame rearrangements with V and J assigned. Such tables are incomplete; in checked studies, under half of the missing clones stem from an unresolved V gene, and the remainder is unexplained. A total of about 150,000 clones appear in this sample, 85% to 95% of them only once. Of the sample, roughly 1.2% is held by the ten largest clones. What the time point label conveys for this sample: baseline before first vaccination. This material consisted of peripheral blood, taken on day 0 of AZD1222 vaccination. These receptors were taken from an adult in good health.

This chain connects TRBV30 to TRBJ1-2; unclear D gene. The germline gives CDR1 GTSNPN, CDR2 SVGIG (reference sequence). CDR3 length: 13 residues. The V end was cut by 4 bases, the J end by 13 bases, with 22 bases between. This CDR3 reads CAWTEGGLMAVTF. CDR3 DNA sequence: TGTGCCTGGACAGAAGGTGGCCTTATGGCGGTCACCTTC.

The rearrangement links TRBV9 to TRBJ2-2; 13 positions agree with TRBD2. V lost 5 bases to trimming and J lost 0 bases; unmatched junction nucleotides: 13. This CDR3 comprises 20 residues. Germline values: CDR1 SGDLS, CDR2 YYNGEE. CDR3 in amino acids: CASRGDRTSGGDTNTGELFF. The CDR3 nucleotides read TGTGCCAGCAGGGGCGATCGGACTAGCGGGGGAGATACGAACACCGGGGAGCTGTTTTTT.

This clone was observed a single time. The chain recombines TRBV6-2 or TRBV6-3 with TRBJ2-3; D is perhaps TRBD2 (6 bases). The CDR3 covers 14 residues. Germline loops: CDR1 MNHEY, CDR2 SVGEGT. V lost 5 bases and J lost 2, with 11 bases in between. The CDR3 loop is CASSRRLVTDTQYF. As DNA, the CDR3 is TGTGCCAGCAGTCGACGACTAGTCACAGATACGCAGTATTTT.

The CDR3 DNA reads TGTGCCAGCAGCTTGGCACCTAGTCTCCCCCACGAGCAGTACGTC. Its translation: CASSLAPSLPHEQYV. The V call is TRBV5-4, the J call TRBJ2-7, with D unresolved. The CDR3 spans 15 residues. The ends were cut back, 0 bases at V and 5 bases at J, with 15 bases in the middle. CDR1 and CDR2 from the germline V gene are SGHNT and YYREEE (reference sequence).

The chain combines TRBV2 with TRBJ1-5; D is uncertain. Germline V CDR1 and CDR2: SNHLY, FYNNEI. V was trimmed by 2 bases and J by 7 bases, leaving 9 bases between them. This CDR3 has 13 amino acids. This CDR3 reads CASSESREQPQHF. Here the CDR3 DNA reads TGTGCCAGCAGTGAAAGCCGGGAGCAGCCCCAGCATTTT.

The CDR3 is CASSPRQGLNVNEKLFF. The CDR3 nucleotides read TGTGCCAGCAGCCCGAGACAGGGGTTAAACGTTAATGAAAAACTGTTTTTT. The V call is TRBV7-9, the J call TRBJ1-4; TRBD1 aligns across 8 bases. The CDR3 extends over 17 amino acids. With 5 bases clipped from V and 4 bases from J, the junction kept 12 bases outside the gene matches. Germline V gives CDR1 SEHNR, CDR2 FQNEAQ (reference sequence).

This chain links TRBV2 with TRBJ2-7, with 7 nucleotides matching TRBD1. Per germline, CDR1 SNHLY and CDR2 FYNNEI. The CDR3 covers 14 residues. Trimming removed 3 bases from V and 4 bases from J; junction bases left unmatched: 6. CDR3 sequence reads: CASSDGRGQYEQYV. The CDR3 DNA follows: TGTGCCAGCAGTGACGGAAGGGGGCAGTACGAGCAGTACGTC.

This chain connects TRBV5-1 to TRBJ1-2; TRBD1 matches at 7 bases. With 3 bases clipped from V and 4 bases from J, the junction kept 9 bases outside the gene matches. This CDR3 contains 15 residues. The germline gives CDR1 SGHRS, CDR2 YFSETQ. CDR3 amino acids: CASSYDRVRSYGYTF. Here the CDR3 DNA reads TGCGCCAGCAGCTACGACAGGGTGCGAAGCTATGGCTACACCTTC.

The CDR3 nucleotides read TGTGCCAGCAGCCCGACAGGGGGATGGGGCTATGGCTACACCTTC. Protein: CASSPTGGWGYGYTF. The V call is TRBV7-9, the J call TRBJ1-2; TRBD1 matches 9 bases. The V segment lost 5 bases and the J segment 4 bases; nucleotides outside the gene matches: 8. This CDR3 is 15 amino acids long. Germline V CDR1 and CDR2: SEHNR, FQNEAQ (reference sequence).

V gene TRBV30 combines with J gene TRBJ2-1; the D gene is possibly TRBD2 (5 bases). The CDR3 covers 11 residues. With 0 bases removed from V and 10 bases from J, the gap between germline ends came to 7 bases. Germline assignment: CDR1 GTSNPN and CDR2 SVGIG (reference sequence). CDR3 DNA sequence: TGTGCCTGGAGTGTCTGGGAGGAGCAGTTCTTC. Residues: CAWSVWEEQFF. The full variable domain, completed using reference TRBV30 and TRBJ2-1, is SQTIHQWPATLVQPVGSPLSLECTVEGTSNPNLYWYRQAAGRGLQLLFYSVGIGQISSEVPQNLSASRPQDRQFILSSKKLLLSDSGFYLCAWSVWEEQFFGPGTRLTVL.

J is TRBJ1-2 and V is TRBV10-1, with 7 bases identical to TRBD1. There are 13 residues in the CDR3. From germline, CDR1 is WNHNN and CDR2 SYGVQD (reference sequence). J lost 4 bases, V lost 4 bases, and 3 bases had no gene match. The CDR3 here is CASSVGQSYGYTF. The CDR3 DNA reads TGCGCCAGCAGTGTGGGACAGTCCTATGGCTACACCTTC.

This chain connects TRBV6-2 or TRBV6-3 to TRBJ1-5; D not resolved. CDR3 length: 14 amino acids. Germline values: CDR1 MNHEY, CDR2 SVGEGT. V lost 0 bases and J 2 bases, leaving 5 bases between the germline ends. CDR3 amino acids: CASSYSGGNQPQHF. CDR3 nucleotides: TGTGCCAGCAGTTACTCTGGGGGCAATCAGCCCCAGCATTTT.

This clone has just one count. The chain uses TRBV3-1 (or the pseudogene TRBV3-2) and TRBJ1-1; possible D gene TRBD1, 5 bases. V was clipped by 4 bases and J by 4 bases, with 19 bases between them. CDR3 length equals 16 residues. Germline CDR1 reads LGHDT; CDR2 reads YNNKEL (reference sequence). The CDR3 nucleotides are TGTGCCAGCAGCCCCCTAGCGGAGGGGCGAGGCACTGAAGCTTTCTTT. This translates into CASSPLAEGRGTEAFF.

CDR3 in DNA: TGTGCCAGCGCCGGGACAGATACTAACTATGGCTACACCTTC. It specifies CASAGTDTNYGYTF. J is TRBJ1-2 and V is TRBV6-5; the match to TRBD1 covers 7 bases. Trimming at V came to 8 bases and at J to 0 bases, leaving 6 bases not matched to a gene. The CDR3 contains 14 residues. Per germline, CDR1 MNHEY and CDR2 SVGAGI.

The chain recombines TRBV21-1 with TRBJ1-3. TRBV21-1 is a documented pseudogene. The CDR3 has 14 amino acids. The CDR3 coding sequence is TGTGCCAGCAGTTCAGAGGACTCTGGAAACACCATATATTTT. Its translation is CASSSEDSGNTIYF.

This sequence joins TRBV27 and TRBJ1-5; 9 bases align to TRBD1. Germline trimming cut 2 bases from V and 1 base from J; bases unmatched to any gene: 12. Germline CDR1 reads MNHEY; CDR2 reads SMNVEV (reference sequence). This CDR3 region has 19 residues. This CDR3 is CASSLMEPNRGLSNQPQHF. The DNA of the CDR3 is TGTGCCAGCAGTTTAATGGAGCCAAACAGGGGGCTCAGCAATCAGCCCCAGCATTTT.

The rearrangement joins TRBV6-2 or TRBV6-3 to TRBJ2-7, with a weak D call TRBD2 (5 bases). Germline V gene data show CDR1 as MNHEY and CDR2 as SVGEGT. V lost 5 bases to trimming and J lost 8 bases, with 13 bases between them. CDR3 length: 12 amino acids. The CDR3 DNA is TGTGCCAGCAGTCGTTTTGCGGGTAAGCAGTACGTC. Protein product: CASSRFAGKQYV.

The gene calls are TRBV2 and TRBJ1-1; weak D call: TRBD1 (5 bases). Germline V CDR1 and CDR2: SNHLY, FYNNEI. V was trimmed by 3 bases and J by 3 bases, leaving 11 bases between them. The CDR3 covers 14 residues. The CDR3 region is CASSEAGLDTEAFF. The CDR3 bases are TGTGCCAGCAGTGAGGCGGGGCTCGACACTGAAGCTTTCTTT. Full variable domain (missing parts from reference TRBV2 and TRBJ1-1): EPEVTQTPSHQVTQMGQEVILRCVPISNHLYFYWYRQILGQKVEFLVSFYNNEISEKSEIFDDQFSVERPDGSNFTLKIRSTKLEDSAMYFCASSEAGLDTEAFFGQGTRLTVV.

This CDR3 is CSVPGLVVETQYF. The CDR3 DNA reads as TGCAGCGTCCCCGGACTAGTGGTGGAGACCCAGTACTTC. V usage is TRBV29-1 and J usage is TRBJ2-5, with 7 bases fitting TRBD2. Trimming at V came to 6 bases and at J to 5 bases, leaving 9 bases not matched to a gene. The CDR3 covers 13 residues. Germline values: CDR1 SQVTM, CDR2 ANQGSEA.

A single count supports this clone. This chain connects TRBV19 to TRBJ1-2; 11 bases align to TRBD1. CDR1 LNHDA and CDR2 SQIVND come from the germline V gene (reference sequence). V lost 3 bases and J lost 8; bases outside the gene matches: 8. This CDR3 has 15 residues. The CDR3 DNA is TGTGCCAGTAGTATGGGGACAGGGGGGTTTTACGGCTACACCTTC. Translation gives CASSMGTGGFYGYTF.

The CDR3 protein is CATSRGLTLAYTEAFF. As DNA, the CDR3 is TGTGCCACCAGCAGAGGGTTGACTCTTGCGTACACTGAAGCTTTCTTT. The rearrangement joins TRBV15 to TRBJ1-1; D gene ambiguous. This CDR3 is built from 16 residues. V shed 1 base and J shed 3 bases, with 15 bases lying between them. Germline V gives CDR1 LNHNV, CDR2 YYDKDF (reference sequence).

This chain joins TRBV19 and TRBJ1-1, with D possibly matching TRBD1 (5 bases). This CDR3 is 18 amino acids long. Germline-derived CDR1 and CDR2 are LNHDA and SQIVND (reference sequence). V was clipped by 0 bases and J by 0 bases, with 17 bases between them. The CDR3 here is CASSIDRGGARVNTEAFF. In DNA, the CDR3 is TGTGCCAGTAGTATAGATCGCGGCGGGGCCCGGGTGAACACTGAAGCTTTCTTT.

The genes are TRBV4-1 and TRBJ1-1; D perhaps matches TRBD1 (6 bases). This CDR3 comprises 14 residues. Per germline, CDR1 MGHRA and CDR2 YSYEKL. Trimming removed 4 bases from V and 3 bases from J, with 12 bases in between. In nucleotides, the CDR3 is TGCGCCAGCAGCCTCCCGACAGGAGACACTGAAGCTTTCTTT. As protein: CASSLPTGDTEAFF.

This clone was seen only once. This chain joins TRBV6-5 and TRBJ2-1; TRBD2 agrees at 7 bases. The CDR3 is 14 residues long. Germline V CDR1 and CDR2: MNHEY, SVGAGI. The J segment lost 10 bases and the V segment lost 0 bases, leaving 6 bases of the junction unmatched. In DNA, the CDR3 is TGTGCCAGCAGTTACTCGACGGTCGGGAGGGAGCAGTTCTTC. Amino acids: CASSYSTVGREQFF.

The V gene is TRBV19, the J gene TRBJ2-3, with TRBD2 identical over 10 bases. Germline CDR1 and CDR2: LNHDA and SQIVND (reference sequence). The CDR3 has 16 residues. The J segment lost 1 base and the V segment lost 7 bases, leaving 8 bases of the junction unmatched. DNA for the CDR3: TGTGCCAGTACTCAAAACGGACTAGCGGGCACAGATACGCAGTATTTT. This encodes CASTQNGLAGTDTQYF.